This passage covers 21 T cell receptor beta chains from one sample sequenced in a study of cytomegalovirus exposure and HLA in healthy donors. Sequenced by immunoSEQ multiplex PCR; TCRdb stores in-frame clones only, minus some. Here the sample spans roughly 84,000 clones, just over 90% being singletons. Sequencing was carried out using PBMCs. These receptors all come from a man younger than 45 in good health and CMV-seronegative.

V and J are TRBV5-1 and TRBJ2-7; possibly TRBD1 for D (5 bases). Trimming removed 4 bases from V and 4 bases from J, with 12 bases in between. Germline V gene sequence: CDR1 SGHRS, CDR2 YFSETQ. The CDR3 runs 13 residues. CDR3 region: CASSPDRGYEQYF. The CDR3 DNA is TGCGCCAGCAGCCCCGATAGGGGTTACGAGCAGTACTTC.

The chain links TRBV7-3 to TRBJ1-2, with D hard to call. V lost 4 bases and J 8 bases, leaving 14 bases between the germline ends. CDR1 and CDR2 (germline): SGHTA, FQGTGA. This CDR3 spans 13 amino acids. The CDR3 sequence is CASSSTPGYGYTF. The CDR3 bases are TGTGCCAGCAGCTCCACCCCGGGGTACGGCTACACCTTC.

This chain links TRBV19 with TRBJ1-4; D remains ambiguous. CDR1 is LNHDA and CDR2 is SQIVND in the germline V gene (reference sequence). The CDR3 is 15 residues long. Trimming took 3 bases from V and 0 from J, leaving 8 bases between them. The CDR3 coding sequence is TGTGCCAGTAGTATCCAGATTTCAACTAATGAAAAACTGTTTTTT. Residues: CASSIQISTNEKLFF.

This rearrangement joins TRBV6-6 to TRBJ2-7; 9 positions match TRBD1. This CDR3 comprises 15 residues. Losses at the gene ends were 6 bases for V and 5 bases for J; bases not matched to a gene: 11. Germline V CDR1 and CDR2: MNHNY, SVGAGI (reference sequence). CDR3 coding DNA: TGTGCCAGCAGAGAAACCGGGACAGGGATCCACGAGCAGTACTTC. It translates to CASRETGTGIHEQYF.

This clone was recorded a few times. The chain carries TRBV6-6 and TRBJ1-6, with D possibly being TRBD1 (6 bases). The CDR3 is made up of 16 amino acids. Trimming stripped 6 bases from V and 7 bases from J, with 19 bases between. The germline V gene encodes CDR1 MNHNY and CDR2 SVGAGI (reference sequence). CDR3 DNA: TGTGCCAGCAGAATACAGGGTAGGGTTCAGAATTCACCCCTCCACTTT. Its translation: CASRIQGRVQNSPLHF.

In its sample, this clone was seen a few times. The chain uses TRBV19 and TRBJ2-3; 7 positions match TRBD1. With V trimmed by 2 bases and J by 4 bases, 6 bases remained unmatched. The CDR3 length is 15 residues. CDR1 is LNHDA and CDR2 is SQIVND in the germline V gene (reference sequence). This CDR3 reads CASSITGEPADTQYF. The CDR3 bases are TGTGCCAGTAGTATAACAGGGGAGCCCGCAGATACGCAGTATTTT. Combining the CDR3 with reference TRBV19 and TRBJ2-3 gives the whole variable domain DGGITQSPKYLFRKEGQNVTLSCEQNLNHDAMYWYRQDPGQGLRLIYYSQIVNDFQKGDIAEGYSVSREKKESFPLTVTSAQKNPTAFYLCASSITGEPADTQYFGPGTRLTVL.

This sequence joins TRBV6-4 and TRBJ2-6; a possible D gene is TRBD2 (6 bases). Germline V gene sequence: CDR1 MRHNA, CDR2 SNTAGT. CDR3 length equals 16 residues. Trimming pared 4 bases from V and 1 base from J, leaving 11 bases between. CDR3 in DNA: TGTGCCAGCAGTGCCCAGGGAGGTTCTGGGGCCAACGTCCTGACTTTC. It translates to CASSAQGGSGANVLTF.

The V and J genes are TRBV15 and TRBJ2-5; 9 bases fit TRBD2. Germline CDR1 reads LNHNV; CDR2 reads YYDKDF (reference sequence). V lost 1 base to trimming and J lost 2 bases; unmatched junction nucleotides: 2. CDR3 length: 15 residues. The CDR3 DNA reads as TGTGCCACCAGCAGAGTGACTAGCGGACAAGAGACCCAGTACTTC. As protein: CATSRVTSGQETQYF. Full variable domain (outside the CDR3, taken from reference TRBV15 and TRBJ2-5): DAMVIQNPRYQVTQFGKPVTLSCSQTLNHNVMYWYQQKSSQAPKLLFHYYDKDFNNEADTPDNFQSRRPNTSFCFLDIRSPGLGDTAMYLCATSRVTSGQETQYFGPGTRLLVL.

The rearrangement links TRBV7-6 to TRBJ2-5; 11 bases are a match to TRBD2. From germline, CDR1 is SGHVS and CDR2 FNYEAQ. The V and J ends lost 5 bases and 4 bases, in that order; junction bases with no gene match: 6. This CDR3 contains 15 residues. DNA of the CDR3: TGTGCCAGCAGCCGCGATCTAGCGGGAGGAGAGACCCAGTACTTC. Residues: CASSRDLAGGETQYF.

This clone was seen more than once but under ten times. The chain joins TRBV10-1 to TRBJ2-2; a weak D match, TRBD1 (6 bases). Germline V lookup: CDR1 WNHNN, CDR2 SYGVQD (reference sequence). The CDR3 is 13 residues long. Trimming stripped 6 bases from V and 5 bases from J, with 10 bases between. The CDR3 loop reads CASSGDRTGELFF. The CDR3 nucleotides are TGCGCCAGCAGCGGCGACAGGACCGGGGAGCTGTTTTTT.

The chain links TRBV21-1 to TRBJ2-4; the listed D gene, TRBD2, was not tested against the DNA. TRBV21-1 is classified as a pseudogene. This CDR3 is 17 amino acids long. The CDR3: CASNKLAGGPPKNIQYF. The CDR3 DNA reads as TGTGCCAGCAACAAACTAGCGGGAGGGCCACCCAAAAACATTCAGTACTTC.

The chain uses TRBV28 and TRBJ1-2; 8 bases map to TRBD1. Germline trimming cut 6 bases from V and 4 bases from J; bases unmatched to any gene: 4. CDR1 and CDR2 (germline): MDHEN, SYDVKM. CDR3 length equals 13 residues. CDR3 DNA sequence: TGTGCCAGCAGCTTCCAGGGGGCCTATGGCTACACCTTC. Its translation is CASSFQGAYGYTF.

The V and J genes are TRBV9 and TRBJ1-2, with a weak D call TRBD1 (5 bases). CDR1 SGDLS and CDR2 YYNGEE come from the germline V gene. V gave up 1 base and J gave up 11 bases, with 18 bases separating them. This CDR3 is 14 amino acids long. The CDR3 bases are TGTGCCAGCAGCGTAACTCCCACAGGCACCCGGTACACCTTC. Translating gives CASSVTPTGTRYTF.

This chain connects TRBV25-1 to TRBJ2-7; no clear D. The CDR3 sequence is 13 residues long. Trimming removed 7 bases at V and 2 bases at J, with 12 bases between. Germline V CDR1 and CDR2: MGHDK, SYGVNS. This CDR3 reads CASIGWITYEQYF. CDR3 in DNA: TGTGCCAGCATCGGGTGGATTACCTACGAGCAGTACTTC.

This clone has just one count. V gene TRBV7-9 combines with J gene TRBJ2-5; TRBD2 agrees at 9 bases. The CDR3 covers 14 residues. The V segment lost 6 bases and the J segment 5 bases; nucleotides outside the gene matches: 7. Germline values: CDR1 SEHNR, CDR2 FQNEAQ (reference sequence). CDR3 residues: CASRTWREGETQYF. The CDR3 nucleotides are TGTGCCAGCAGAACTTGGCGGGAGGGGGAGACCCAGTACTTC. Full variable domain (outside the CDR3, taken from reference TRBV7-9 and TRBJ2-5): DTGVSQNPRHKITKRGQNVTFRCDPISEHNRLYWYRQTLGQGPEFLTYFQNEAQLEKSRLLSDRFSAERPKGSFSTLEIQRTEQGDSAMYLCASRTWREGETQYFGPGTRLLVL.

The chain's CDR3 is CASSPTGHSNQPQHF. CDR3 nucleotides: TGTGCCAGCAGCCCGACAGGGCATAGCAATCAGCCCCAGCATTTT. V usage is TRBV11-2 and J usage is TRBJ1-5; 7 bases line up with TRBD1. The J segment lost 0 bases and the V segment lost 5 bases, leaving 4 bases of the junction unmatched. Germline CDR1 reads SGHAT; CDR2 reads FQNNGV. The CDR3 contains 15 residues.

With respect to this clone: A read error may produce the germline difference seen at one junction end. The gene calls are TRBV5-6 and TRBJ1-2; 10 positions match TRBD1. The CDR3 runs 14 residues. The germline V gene has CDR1 SGHDT and CDR2 YYEEEE. The CDR3, as DNA: TGTACCAGCAGCCCGACAGGGGGCAACTATGGCTACACCTTC. It encodes CTSSPTGGNYGYTF.

This chain joins TRBV28 and TRBJ2-2; 9 bases line up with TRBD1. The ends lost 6 bases at V and 5 bases at J; junction bases unmatched: 10. The germline V gene has CDR1 MDHEN and CDR2 SYDVKM. The CDR3 is made up of 16 amino acids. In DNA, the CDR3 is TGTGCCAGCAGCCAAGGGACAGGGCCTGGGACCGGGGAGCTGTTTTTT. Amino acids: CASSQGTGPGTGELFF.

The V call is TRBV27, the J call TRBJ2-2; D not resolved. Trimming cost V 4 bases and J 5 bases, with 5 bases left between them. The CDR3 extends over 12 amino acids. The germline V gene has CDR1 MNHEY and CDR2 SMNVEV (reference sequence). The CDR3 bases are TGTGCCAGCAGTTCCCAAACCGGGGAGCTGTTTTTT. Residues: CASSSQTGELFF.

In DNA, the CDR3 is TGTGCCAGCAGTGCAGGGGCAGGGGCCAACGTCCTGACTTTC. Translation: CASSAGAGANVLTF. The rearrangement uses TRBV2 and TRBJ2-6; tentative D call: TRBD1 (6 bases). CDR1 and CDR2 from the germline V gene are SNHLY and FYNNEI. The CDR3 length is 14 residues. V lost 4 bases and J 4 bases, leaving 8 bases between the germline ends.

The rearrangement joins TRBV5-1 to TRBJ2-3, with a weak D call TRBD1 (8 bases). The V and J ends lost 2 bases and 3 bases respectively, with 13 bases between them. The CDR3 has 15 amino acids. Per germline, CDR1 SGHRS and CDR2 YFSETQ. CDR3: CASSLGQGGTDTQYF. The CDR3 DNA is TGCGCCAGCAGCTTAGGACAGGGAGGGACAGATACGCAGTATTTT.